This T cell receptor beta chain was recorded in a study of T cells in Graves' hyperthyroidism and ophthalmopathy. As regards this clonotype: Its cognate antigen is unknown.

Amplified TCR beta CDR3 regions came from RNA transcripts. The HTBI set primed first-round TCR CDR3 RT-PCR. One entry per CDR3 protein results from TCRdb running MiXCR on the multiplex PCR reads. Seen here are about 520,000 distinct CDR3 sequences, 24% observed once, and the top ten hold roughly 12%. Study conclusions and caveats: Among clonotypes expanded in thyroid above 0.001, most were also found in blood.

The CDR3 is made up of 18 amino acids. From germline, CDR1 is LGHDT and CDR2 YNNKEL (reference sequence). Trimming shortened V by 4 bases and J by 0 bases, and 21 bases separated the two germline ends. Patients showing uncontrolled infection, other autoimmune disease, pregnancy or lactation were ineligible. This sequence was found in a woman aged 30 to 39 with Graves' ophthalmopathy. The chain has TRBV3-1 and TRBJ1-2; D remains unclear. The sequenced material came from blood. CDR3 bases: TGTGCCAGCAGCCGCCGGGAAAGGATACCGTCAGCTAACTATGGCTACACCTTC. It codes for CASSRRERIPSANYGYTF.